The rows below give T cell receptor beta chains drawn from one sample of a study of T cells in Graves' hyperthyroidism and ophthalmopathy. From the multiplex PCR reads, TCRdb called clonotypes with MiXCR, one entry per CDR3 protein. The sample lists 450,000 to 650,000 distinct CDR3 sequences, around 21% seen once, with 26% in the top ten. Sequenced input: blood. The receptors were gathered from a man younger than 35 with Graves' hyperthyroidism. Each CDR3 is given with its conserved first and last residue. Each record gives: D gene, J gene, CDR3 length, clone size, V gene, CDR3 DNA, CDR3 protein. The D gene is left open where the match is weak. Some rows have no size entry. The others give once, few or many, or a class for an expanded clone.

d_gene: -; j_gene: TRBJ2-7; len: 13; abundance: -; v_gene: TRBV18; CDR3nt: TGTGCCAGCTCAATCGCTACCTCCTACGAGCAGTACTTC; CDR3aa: CASSIATSYEQYF
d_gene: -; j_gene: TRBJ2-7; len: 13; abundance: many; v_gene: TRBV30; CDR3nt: TGTGCCTGGAGTGTTCAGGGGACGGGGGAGCAGTACTTC; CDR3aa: CAWSVQGTGEQYF
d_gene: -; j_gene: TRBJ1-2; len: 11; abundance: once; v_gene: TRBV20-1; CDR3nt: TGCAGTGCTAGAGTCGGTGGTGGCTACACCTTC; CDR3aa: CSARVGGGYTF
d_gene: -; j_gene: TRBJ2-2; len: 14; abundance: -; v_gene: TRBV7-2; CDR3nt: TGTGCCAGCAGCTTAGTTACATCCACCGGGGAGCTGTTTTTT; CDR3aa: CASSLVTSTGELFF
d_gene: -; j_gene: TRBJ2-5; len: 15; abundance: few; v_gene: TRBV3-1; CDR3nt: TGTGCCAGCAGCCAAGCGGCAGGCCACAGAGAGACCCAGTACTTC; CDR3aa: CASSQAAGHRETQYF
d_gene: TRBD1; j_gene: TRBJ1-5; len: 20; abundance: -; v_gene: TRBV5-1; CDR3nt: TGCGCCAGCAGCGGGGACTTAGACAGGGACCGCGGGATTAGCAATCAGCCCCAGCATTTT; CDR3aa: CASSGDLDRDRGISNQPQHF
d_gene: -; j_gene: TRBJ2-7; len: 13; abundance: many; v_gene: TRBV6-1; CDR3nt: TGTGCCAGCAGTGATAGGACAGTCTACGAGCAGTACTTC; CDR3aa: CASSDRTVYEQYF
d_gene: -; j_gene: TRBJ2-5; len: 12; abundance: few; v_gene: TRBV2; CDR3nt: TGTGCCAGCATCAACATGGACGGTCCCCCGTACTTC; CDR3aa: CASINMDGPPYF
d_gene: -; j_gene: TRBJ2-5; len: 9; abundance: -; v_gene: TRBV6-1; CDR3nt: TGTGCCAGCGATGAGACCCAGTACTTC; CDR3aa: CASDETQYF
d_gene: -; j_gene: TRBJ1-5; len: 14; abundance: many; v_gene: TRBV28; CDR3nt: TGTGCCAGCACTTTCCCAGGGGAAAATCAGCCCCAGCATTTT; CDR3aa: CASTFPGENQPQHF
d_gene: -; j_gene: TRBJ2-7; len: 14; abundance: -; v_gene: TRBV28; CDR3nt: TGTGCCAGCAGTTTAGGCAGTCTCCCCTACGAGCAGTACTTC; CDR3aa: CASSLGSLPYEQYF
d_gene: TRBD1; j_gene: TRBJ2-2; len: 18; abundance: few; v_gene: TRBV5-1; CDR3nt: TGCGCCAGCAGCACCTTCAAGGGCGGGACAGGTTTCCCCGGGGAGCTGTTTTTT; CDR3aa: CASSTFKGGTGFPGELFF
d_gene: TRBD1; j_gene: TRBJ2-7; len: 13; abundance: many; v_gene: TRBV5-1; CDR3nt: TGCGCCAGCAGACCGCAGGGGGCCTACGAGCAGTACTTC; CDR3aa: CASRPQGAYEQYF
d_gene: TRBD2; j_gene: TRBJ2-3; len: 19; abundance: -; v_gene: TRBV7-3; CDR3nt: TGTGCCAGCAGCAGACGACTAGCGGGGGGGCTGGATCGTACAGATACGCAGTATTTT; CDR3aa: CASSRRLAGGLDRTDTQYF
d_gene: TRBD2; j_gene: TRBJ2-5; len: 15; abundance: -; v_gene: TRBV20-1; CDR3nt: TGCAGTGCTAGAGAGCAGCGGGGGCAGCCTTTGGCCCAGTACTTC; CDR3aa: CSAREQRGQPLAQYF
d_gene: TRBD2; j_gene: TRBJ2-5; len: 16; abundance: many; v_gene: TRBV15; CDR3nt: TGTGCCACCAGCTATGGAAGCGGGGGAATAGGAGAGACCCAGTACTTC; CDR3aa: CATSYGSGGIGETQYF
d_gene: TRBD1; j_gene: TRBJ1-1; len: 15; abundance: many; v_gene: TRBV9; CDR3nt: TGTGCCAGCAGCGGAGGGACAGGGGGCAACACTGAAGCTTTCTTT; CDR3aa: CASSGGTGGNTEAFF
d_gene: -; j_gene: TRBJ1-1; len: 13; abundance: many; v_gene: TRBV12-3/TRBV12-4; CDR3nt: TGTGCCAGCAGTTTACACCAGAACACTGAAGCTTTCTTT; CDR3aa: CASSLHQNTEAFF
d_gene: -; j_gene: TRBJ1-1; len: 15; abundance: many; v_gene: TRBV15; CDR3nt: TGTGCCACCAGCAGAGATAGGCTCGGGAACACTGAAGCTTTCTTT; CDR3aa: CATSRDRLGNTEAFF
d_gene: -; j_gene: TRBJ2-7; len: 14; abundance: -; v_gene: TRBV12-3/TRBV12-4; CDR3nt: TGTGCCAGCAGTTTAGGGACTGCCGCCTACGAGCAGTACTTC; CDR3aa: CASSLGTAAYEQYF
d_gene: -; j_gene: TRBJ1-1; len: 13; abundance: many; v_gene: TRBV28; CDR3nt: TGTGCCAGCAGGATAGGGGTCGTTTCTGAAGCTTTCTTT; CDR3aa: CASRIGVVSEAFF
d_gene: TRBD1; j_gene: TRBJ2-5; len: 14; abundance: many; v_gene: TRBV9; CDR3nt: TGTGCCAGCAGCGCCGGACAGGGGTTAGAGACCCAGTACTTC; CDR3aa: CASSAGQGLETQYF
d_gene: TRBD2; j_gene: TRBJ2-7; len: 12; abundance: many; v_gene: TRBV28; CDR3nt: TGTGCCAGCTTGCGGCGGGGGGAAGAGCAGTACTTC; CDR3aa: CASLRRGEEQYF
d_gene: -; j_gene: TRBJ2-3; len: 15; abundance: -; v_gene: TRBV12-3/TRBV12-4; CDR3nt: TGTGCCAGCAGTTCGTACGGGCTAAGCACAGATACGCAGTATTTT; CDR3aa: CASSSYGLSTDTQYF
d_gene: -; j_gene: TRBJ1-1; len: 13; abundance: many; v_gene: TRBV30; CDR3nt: TGTGCCTGGAGAGGCAGGATGGCCACTGAAGCTTTCTTT; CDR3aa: CAWRGRMATEAFF
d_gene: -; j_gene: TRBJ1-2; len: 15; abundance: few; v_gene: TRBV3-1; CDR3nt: TGTGCCAGCAGCCAAACCGAGTGGGGGATCTATGGCTACACCTTC; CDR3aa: CASSQTEWGIYGYTF
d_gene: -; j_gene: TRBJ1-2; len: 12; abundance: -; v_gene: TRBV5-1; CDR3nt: TGCGCCAGCAAGGGAGGGAGCTATGGCTACACCTTC; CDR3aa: CASKGGSYGYTF
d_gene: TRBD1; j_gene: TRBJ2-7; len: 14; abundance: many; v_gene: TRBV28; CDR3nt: TGTGCCAGCAGACCGGGACAGGCGGCCTACGAGCAGTACTTC; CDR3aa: CASRPGQAAYEQYF
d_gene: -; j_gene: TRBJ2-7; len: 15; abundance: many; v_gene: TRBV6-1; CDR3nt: TGTGCCAGCAGTGGGGGGCGGCAGCGCCACTACGAGCAGTACTTC; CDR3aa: CASSGGRQRHYEQYF
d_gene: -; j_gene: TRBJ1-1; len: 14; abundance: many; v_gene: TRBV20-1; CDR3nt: TGCAGTGCTAGAGCCCCGGGGATGAGAACTGAAGCTTTCTTT; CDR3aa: CSARAPGMRTEAFF
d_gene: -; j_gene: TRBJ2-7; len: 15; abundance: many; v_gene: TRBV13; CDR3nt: TGTGCCAGCAGCTTAGGCCTGAAGGGGAACTACGAGCAGTACTTC; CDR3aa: CASSLGLKGNYEQYF
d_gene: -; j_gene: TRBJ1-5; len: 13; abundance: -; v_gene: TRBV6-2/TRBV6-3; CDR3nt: TGTGCCAGCAAACAGGGCCAGGAGCAGCCCCAGCATTTT; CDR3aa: CASKQGQEQPQHF
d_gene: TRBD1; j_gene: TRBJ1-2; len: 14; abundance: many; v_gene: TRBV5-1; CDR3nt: TGCGCCAGCCGACTCAAAGGACAGGGCTATGGCTACACCTTC; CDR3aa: CASRLKGQGYGYTF